One sample yielded the 11 T cell receptor beta chains listed below, sequenced in a study of T-cell memory formation after mild COVID-19. TCRdb analysed the 5' RACE reads with MiXCR anew, one entry per CDR3 protein. Seen here are around 250,000 distinct CDR3 sequences, 7.5% to 10% observed once, and the top ten hold 22%. Sequencing was performed on PBMCs or a T cell subset sorted from them (not recorded which). These receptors originate from a man between 18 and 29 years old who had mild COVID-19 (a few samples of this study predate the infection). Cell type and time point are not known.

This clonotype was observed a few times. DNA of the CDR3: TGTGCCTGGAGGAGAGGAAACCAGGGCTACGAGCAGTACTTC. This sequence encodes CAWRRGNQGYEQYF. The chain employs TRBV30 and TRBJ2-7, with a tentative D call TRBD1 (5 bases). CDR1 is GTSNPN and CDR2 is SVGIG in the germline V gene (reference sequence). Between the trimmed V and J ends, which lost 3 bases and 3 bases, there was a span of 15 bases. This CDR3 contains 14 residues.

CDR3 in DNA: TGTGCCAGCACTTGGGGCAGGGGCAATCAGCCCCAGCATTTT. Translation: CASTWGRGNQPQHF. The rearrangement joins TRBV28 to TRBJ1-5; D might be TRBD1 (5 bases). Germline assignment: CDR1 MDHEN and CDR2 SYDVKM. The CDR3 is made up of 14 amino acids. V lost 7 bases and J lost 2, with 12 bases in between.

In its sample, this clonotype was seen a few times. The chain recombines TRBV12-3 or TRBV12-4 with TRBJ1-6; D perhaps matches TRBD1 (6 bases). This CDR3 comprises 15 residues. V was shortened by 5 bases and J by 5 bases, with 13 bases between the two germline ends. CDR3 coding DNA: TGTGCCAGCAGTCCCCTTAGGGACAATAATTCACCCCTCCACTTT. It translates to CASSPLRDNNSPLHF.

This clonotype occurred a few times. J is TRBJ1-3 and V is TRBV5-1; D possibly corresponds to TRBD1 (5 bases). Germline V lookup: CDR1 SGHRS, CDR2 YFSETQ. V was clipped by 4 bases and J by 0 bases, with 14 bases between them. This CDR3 region has 16 residues. The CDR3 sequence is CASSISFDSSGNTIYF. The CDR3 DNA reads as TGCGCCAGCAGCATATCTTTCGACAGCTCTGGAAACACCATATATTTT.

The V gene is TRBV6-5, the J gene TRBJ2-7; tentative D call: TRBD1 (5 bases). This CDR3 spans 15 amino acids. CDR1 is MNHEY and CDR2 is SVGAGI in the germline V gene. The V end was cut by 1 base, the J end by 2 bases, with 12 bases between. CDR3 in amino acids: CASSYWQDTAYEQYF. CDR3 DNA: TGTGCCAGCAGTTACTGGCAGGACACCGCCTACGAGCAGTACTTC.

This clonotype turned up a few times. The genes are TRBV6-5 and TRBJ2-3; a weak D match, TRBD1 (5 bases). Trimming shortened V by 9 bases and J by 0 bases, and 16 bases separated the two germline ends. Germline lookup yields CDR1 MNHEY and CDR2 SVGAGI. The CDR3 runs 15 residues. The CDR3 DNA is TGTGCCAGTGCGGATGGGGCACTCAGCACAGATACGCAGTATTTT. Its translation: CASADGALSTDTQYF.

This rearrangement joins TRBV6-5 to TRBJ1-3; D not certain. Germline CDR1 is MNHEY and CDR2 is SVGAGI. The CDR3 has 15 amino acids. Trimming shortened V by 2 bases and J by 2 bases, and 10 bases separated the two germline ends. The CDR3 reads CASSYGGLPGNTIYF. The CDR3 region has the DNA TGTGCCAGCAGTTACGGTGGTTTACCTGGAAACACCATATATTTT.

This clonotype was detected a few times. This chain links TRBV12-3 or TRBV12-4 with TRBJ1-1; tentatively, D is TRBD1 (5 bases). CDR3 size: 12 residues. The V and J ends lost 10 bases and 3 bases respectively, with 12 bases between them. CDR3 sequence (DNA): TGTGCCACCCGTCCCAGGGACACTGAAGCTTTCTTT. Its translation: CATRPRDTEAFF.

V gene TRBV6-2 or TRBV6-3 combines with J gene TRBJ2-3; D uncertain. The CDR3 totals 14 residues. CDR1 is MNHEY and CDR2 is SVGEGT in the germline V gene. Trimming stripped 0 bases from V and 4 bases from J, with 8 bases between. CDR3 region: CASSYSRSPDTQYF. The CDR3 nucleotides are TGTGCCAGCAGTTACTCAAGGAGCCCAGATACGCAGTATTTT.

The chain employs TRBV6-5 and TRBJ2-2; D not resolved. V lost 4 bases and J lost 6, with 12 bases in between. Germline CDR1 and CDR2: MNHEY and SVGAGI. This CDR3 is 14 amino acids long. The CDR3 loop reads CASSFPPTPGELFF. In nucleotides, the CDR3 is TGTGCCAGCAGTTTCCCCCCGACCCCCGGGGAGCTGTTTTTT.

This clonotype came up a few times. The chain has TRBV11-2 and TRBJ1-2, with D maybe TRBD1 (5 bases). This CDR3 comprises 14 residues. The V gene lost 6 bases and the J gene lost 4 bases, with 15 bases spanning the gap. Germline loops: CDR1 SGHAT, CDR2 FQNNGV. The CDR3 region is CASRPSDTFYGYTF. The CDR3 DNA reads TGTGCCAGCAGGCCCTCGGACACTTTCTATGGCTACACCTTC.